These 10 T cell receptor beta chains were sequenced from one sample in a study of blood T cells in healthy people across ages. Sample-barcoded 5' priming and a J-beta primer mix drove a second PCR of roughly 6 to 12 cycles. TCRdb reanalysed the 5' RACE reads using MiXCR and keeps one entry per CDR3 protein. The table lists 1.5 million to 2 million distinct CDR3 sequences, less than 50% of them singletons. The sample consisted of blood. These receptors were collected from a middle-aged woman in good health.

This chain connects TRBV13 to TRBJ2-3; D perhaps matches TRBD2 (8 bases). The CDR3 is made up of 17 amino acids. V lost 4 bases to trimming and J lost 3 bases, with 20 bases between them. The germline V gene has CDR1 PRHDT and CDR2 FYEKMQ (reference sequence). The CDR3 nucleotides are TGTGCCAGCAGCTCGTACAGGGGTCCGGGGGGGACAGATACGCAGTATTTT. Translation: CASSSYRGPGGTDTQYF.

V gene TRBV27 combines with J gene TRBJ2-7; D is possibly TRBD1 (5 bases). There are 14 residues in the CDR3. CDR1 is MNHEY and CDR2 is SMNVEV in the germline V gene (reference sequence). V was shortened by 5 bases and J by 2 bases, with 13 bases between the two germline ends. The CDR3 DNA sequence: TGTGCCAGCAGTGATAGGGGTGCGGCCTACGAGCAGTACTTC. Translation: CASSDRGAAYEQYF.

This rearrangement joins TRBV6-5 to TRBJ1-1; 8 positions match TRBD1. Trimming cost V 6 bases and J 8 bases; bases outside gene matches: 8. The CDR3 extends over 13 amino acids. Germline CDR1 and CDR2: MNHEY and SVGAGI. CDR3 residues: CASSWVRGPEAFF. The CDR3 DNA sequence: TGTGCCAGCAGCTGGGTCAGGGGGCCCGAAGCTTTCTTT.

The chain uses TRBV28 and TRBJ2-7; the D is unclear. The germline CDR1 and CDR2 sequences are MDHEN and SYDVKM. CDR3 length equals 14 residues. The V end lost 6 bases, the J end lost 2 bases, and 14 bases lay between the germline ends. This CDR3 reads CASSRLGQAYEQYF. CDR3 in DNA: TGTGCCAGCAGCCGGCTCGGGCAAGCCTACGAGCAGTACTTC. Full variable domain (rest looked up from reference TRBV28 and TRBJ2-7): DVKVTQSSRYLVKRTGEKVFLECVQDMDHENMFWYRQDPGLGLRLIYFSYDVKMKEKGDIPEGYSVSREKKERFSLILESASTNQTSMYLCASSRLGQAYEQYFGPGTRLTVT.

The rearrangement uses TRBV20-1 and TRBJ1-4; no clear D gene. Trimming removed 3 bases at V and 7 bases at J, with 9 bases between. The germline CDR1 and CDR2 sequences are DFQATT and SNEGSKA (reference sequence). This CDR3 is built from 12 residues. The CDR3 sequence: CSASGGPEKLFF. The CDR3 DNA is TGCAGTGCTAGCGGCGGACCTGAAAAACTGTTTTTT.

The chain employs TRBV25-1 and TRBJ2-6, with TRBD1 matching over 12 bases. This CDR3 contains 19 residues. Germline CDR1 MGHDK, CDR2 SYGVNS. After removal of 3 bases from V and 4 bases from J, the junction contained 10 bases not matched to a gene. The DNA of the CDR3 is TGTGCCAGCAGTGATCCCGGGACAGGGGGCGCGTACGGGGCCAACGTCCTGACTTTC. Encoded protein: CASSDPGTGGAYGANVLTF.

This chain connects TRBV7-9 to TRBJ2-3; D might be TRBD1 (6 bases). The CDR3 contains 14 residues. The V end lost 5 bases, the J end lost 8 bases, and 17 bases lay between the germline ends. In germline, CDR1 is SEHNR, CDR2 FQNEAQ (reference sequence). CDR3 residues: CASSTRTDSGTQYF. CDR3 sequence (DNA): TGTGCCAGCAGCACTCGGACAGATTCGGGTACGCAGTATTTT.

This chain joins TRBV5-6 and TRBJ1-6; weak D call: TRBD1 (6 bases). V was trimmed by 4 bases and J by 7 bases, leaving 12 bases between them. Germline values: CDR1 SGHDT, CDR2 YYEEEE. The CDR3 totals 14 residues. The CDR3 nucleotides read TGTGCCAGCAGCGGAGGGGGGGACAATTCACCCCTCCACTTT. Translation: CASSGGGDNSPLHF.

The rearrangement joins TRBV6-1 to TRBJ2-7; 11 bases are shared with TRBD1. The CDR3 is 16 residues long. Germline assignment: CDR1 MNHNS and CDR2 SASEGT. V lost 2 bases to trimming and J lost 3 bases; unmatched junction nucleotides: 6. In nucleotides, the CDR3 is TGTGCCAGCAGTGAACCCCGGGACAGGGGGGTCTACGAGCAGTACTTC. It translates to CASSEPRDRGVYEQYF.

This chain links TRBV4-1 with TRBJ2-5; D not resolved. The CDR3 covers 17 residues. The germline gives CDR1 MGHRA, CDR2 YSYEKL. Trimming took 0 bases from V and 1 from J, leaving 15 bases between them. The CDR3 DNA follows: TGCGCCAGCAGCCAAGATGAACGAGGAATCATCCAAGAGACCCAGTACTTC. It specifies CASSQDERGIIQETQYF.